This T cell receptor (beta chain) was found in a study of CD8 T cells in ankylosing spondylitis. This clonotype occurred many times. The antigen is unknown. This CDR3 has 13 amino acids. J gave up 9 bases and V 4 bases, and 9 bases lay outside the gene matches. CDR1 and CDR2 (germline): DFQATT, SNEGSKA (reference sequence). Study-level points and caveats: In ankylosing spondylitis patients, matched synovial fluid reportedly showed significant enrichment of disease-linked clones. Blood from ankylosing spondylitis patients appeared to carry a characteristic eight-variant TCR beta motif. Disease-associated clones were CD8+ and fairly uncommon in peripheral blood. Some of these motif variants have turned up before, in reports on reactive arthritis synovial fluid and blood.

Via MiXCR, TCRdb re-called the 5' RACE reads, giving one row per CDR3 protein. The sample carries about 250,000 distinct CDR3 sequences, less than 9.5% recorded once. The rearrangement uses TRBV20-1 and TRBJ2-4; TRBD1 agrees at 7 bases. Material: blood, either unsorted or a sorted T cell fraction (not recorded which). This sequence was found in a female donor with ankylosing spondylitis or in good health (not recorded which). CDR3 nucleotides: TGCAGTGCTACGGGACAGTCCGAGGGCATTCAGTACTTC. It specifies CSATGQSEGIQYF.